These 32 T cell receptor beta chains came from one sample sequenced in a study of immune evolution from preneoplasia to lung adenocarcinoma. TCRdb keeps only in-frame clones here, not all; method: immunoSEQ multiplex PCR. The sample shows approximately 4,100 clones, about 77% of them seen only once. Specimen: FFPE invasive lung adenocarcinoma tissue. These receptors all come from a person aged 65 to 85 with invasive lung adenocarcinoma. Some clones in this sample may be carry-over from other donors' samples.

The rearrangement joins TRBV11-3 to TRBJ2-7; D gene uncertain. V was cut by 5 bases and J by 4 bases, with 9 bases left in between. Germline CDR1 reads SGHNT; CDR2 reads YENEEA. The CDR3 spans 12 residues. CDR3 DNA: TGTGCCAGCAGCCCAAGTGGGTACGAGCAGTACTTC. Its translation is CASSPSGYEQYF.

The V call is TRBV16, the J call TRBJ1-1; unclear D gene. This CDR3 spans 11 amino acids. CDR1 and CDR2 from the germline V gene are KGHSY and FQNENV. The V end lost 5 bases, the J end lost 11 bases, and 12 bases lay between the germline ends. CDR3 region: CASSSELVAFF. The CDR3 region has the DNA TGTGCCAGCAGCAGCGAGCTGGTTGCTTTCTTT.

This clone came up once. V usage is TRBV29-1 and J usage is TRBJ2-3; TRBD1 matches 11 bases. Germline-derived CDR1 and CDR2 are SQVTM and ANQGSEA. The CDR3 totals 19 residues. V shed 3 bases, J shed 4 bases, and the junction held 18 bases outside the gene matches. The CDR3 region has the DNA TGCAGCGTTGAGGGTGTCCCGGACAGGGGGCGCTATGTTCCAGATACGCAGTATTTT. This encodes CSVEGVPDRGRYVPDTQYF.

This chain joins TRBV15 and TRBJ2-3; TRBD2 agrees at 7 bases. The CDR3 extends over 16 amino acids. Germline-derived CDR1 and CDR2 are LNHNV and YYDKDF (reference sequence). The ends lost 5 bases at V and 0 bases at J; junction bases unmatched: 8. The CDR3 spells CATSLGERESTDTQYF. CDR3 in DNA: TGTGCCACCAGCCTCGGGGAGCGGGAAAGCACAGATACGCAGTATTTT. The whole variable domain, filled in from reference TRBV15 and TRBJ2-3, reads DAMVIQNPRYQVTQFGKPVTLSCSQTLNHNVMYWYQQKSSQAPKLLFHYYDKDFNNEADTPDNFQSRRPNTSFCFLDIRSPGLGDTAMYLCATSLGERESTDTQYFGPGTRLTVL.

This chain connects TRBV15 to TRBJ2-7; TRBD1 matches 11 bases. This CDR3 is 15 amino acids long. V lost 5 bases and J lost 3; bases outside the gene matches: 6. CDR1 and CDR2 from the germline V gene are LNHNV and YYDKDF (reference sequence). Here the CDR3 DNA reads TGTGCCACCAGCCGATCTGGGACAGGGGGCTACGAGCAGTACTTC. Residues: CATSRSGTGGYEQYF.

The chain recombines TRBV19 with TRBJ1-1; D call uncertain. CDR1 and CDR2 (germline): LNHDA, SQIVND (reference sequence). The CDR3 has 11 residues. Trimming shortened V by 3 bases and J by 1 base, and 0 bases separated the two germline ends. CDR3 sequence (DNA): TGTGCCAGTAGTATGAACACTGAAGCTTTCTTT. Translation: CASSMNTEAFF.

This clone appeared a single time. This sequence joins TRBV5-1 and TRBJ2-1, with D perhaps assigned TRBD1 or TRBD2 (5 bases each). This CDR3 has 16 amino acids. Trimming took 0 bases from V and 8 from J, leaving 18 bases between them. In germline, CDR1 is SGHRS, CDR2 YFSETQ. The DNA for the CDR3 is TGCGCCAGCAGCTTGGTTTGGGACCCGCCCCCAGATGAGCAGTTCTTC. Translated, it gives CASSLVWDPPPDEQFF.

This clone was seen a few times. The chain joins TRBV4-1 to TRBJ2-2, with 8 bases aligning to TRBD2. V was clipped by 9 bases and J by 2 bases; unmatched bases: 5. Germline-derived CDR1 and CDR2 are MGHRA and YSYEKL. The CDR3 contains 14 residues. The CDR3 spells CASKREINTGELFF. In DNA, the CDR3 is TGCGCCAGTAAGCGGGAGATCAACACCGGGGAGCTGTTTTTT.

The chain couples TRBV28 to TRBJ2-2, with D possibly matching TRBD2 (6 bases). The germline gives CDR1 MDHEN, CDR2 SYDVKM. The CDR3 runs to 13 residues. Trimming stripped 4 bases from V and 8 bases from J, with 11 bases between. CDR3 sequence (DNA): TGTGCCAGCAGTTCGGGAGCGCCTGGGGAGCTGTTTTTT. This encodes CASSSGAPGELFF.

The chain employs TRBV30 and TRBJ2-5, with unresolved D. V was trimmed by 2 bases and J by 4 bases, leaving 11 bases between them. CDR1 is GTSNPN and CDR2 is SVGIG in the germline V gene (reference sequence). This CDR3 spans 13 amino acids. CDR3 region: CAWSLGRRETQYF. CDR3 bases: TGTGCCTGGAGTTTAGGTCGAAGAGAGACCCAGTACTTC.

This sequence joins TRBV6-4 and TRBJ2-3, with a possible D match to TRBD2 (5 bases). Trimming shortened V by 6 bases and J by 0 bases, and 10 bases separated the two germline ends. The V gene's germline CDR1 is MRHNA and CDR2 SNTAGT. The CDR3 covers 14 residues. This CDR3 is CASRSGPSTDTQYF. CDR3 sequence (DNA): TGTGCCAGCAGAAGCGGCCCTAGCACAGATACGCAGTATTTT.

This clone was recorded only once. The chain is built from TRBV15 and TRBJ2-1, with TRBD2 identical over 9 bases. J lost 2 bases, V lost 3 bases, and 11 bases had no gene match. The CDR3 sequence is 18 residues long. Per germline, CDR1 LNHNV and CDR2 YYDKDF (reference sequence). The CDR3, as DNA: TGTGCCACCAGCAGCTTAGCGGGACTAGCCCTTACCTACAATGAGCAGTTCTTC. Translation: CATSSLAGLALTYNEQFF.

The rearrangement links TRBV5-8 to TRBJ2-3; 10 bases fit TRBD2. V was clipped by 2 bases and J by 2 bases; unmatched bases: 5. Germline V gene sequence: CDR1 SGHTS, CDR2 YDEGEE. The CDR3 is 16 residues long. The chain's CDR3 is CASSFRTSGITDTQYF. The CDR3, as DNA: TGTGCCAGCAGCTTCAGGACTAGCGGAATCACAGATACGCAGTATTTT.

The CDR3 sequence is CASSPGGAWETQYF. The CDR3 DNA follows: TGTGCCAGCAGTCCAGGTGGAGCATGGGAGACCCAGTACTTC. The V and J genes are TRBV28 and TRBJ2-5, with D unclear. This CDR3 has 14 amino acids. V dropped 5 bases and J dropped 5 bases, with 15 bases sitting between them. Looked up from germline, CDR1 is MDHEN and CDR2 is SYDVKM.

This chain joins TRBV7-9 and TRBJ2-1; no clear D. Germline V lookup: CDR1 SEHNR, CDR2 FQNEAQ (reference sequence). This CDR3 has 14 amino acids. Trimming took 5 bases from V and 6 from J, leaving 14 bases between them. Written as DNA, the CDR3 is TGTGCCAGCAGCCACCCGCCAGCCACCAATGAGCAGTTCTTC. This gives the protein CASSHPPATNEQFF.

The chain is built from TRBV10-3 and TRBJ2-3, with a tentative D call TRBD2 (6 bases). This CDR3 comprises 16 residues. Deletions cut 6 bases from V and 0 bases from J, with 16 bases between. Germline V gene lookup returns CDR1 ENHRY and CDR2 SYGVKD. CDR3 bases: TGTGCCATCAGAACGTGGCGGGATCCGAGCACAGATACGCAGTATTTT. Translation gives CAIRTWRDPSTDTQYF.

The chain couples TRBV5-1 to TRBJ2-2; no firm D call. The germline V and J ends were trimmed by 1 base and 2 bases, with 6 bases remaining between them. The V gene's germline CDR1 is SGHRS and CDR2 YFSETQ. CDR3 size: 14 residues. CDR3 loop: CASSLTINTGELFF. The CDR3 DNA is TGCGCCAGCAGCTTGACAATCAACACCGGGGAGCTGTTTTTT.

The chain has TRBV4-1 and TRBJ2-3; perhaps TRBD2 as D (5 bases). CDR1 is MGHRA, CDR2 YSYEKL, per germline. This CDR3 has 16 residues. V was trimmed by 3 bases and J by 2 bases, leaving 15 bases between them. The CDR3 is CASSQAISVDTDTQYF. CDR3 nucleotides: TGCGCCAGCAGCCAGGCAATTAGCGTCGACACAGATACGCAGTATTTT.

This clone was counted a few times. The V call is TRBV7-2, the J call TRBJ2-7; 8 bases are a match to TRBD2. The ends lost 2 bases at V and 5 bases at J; junction bases unmatched: 5. CDR3 length equals 14 residues. Germline assignment: CDR1 SGHTA and CDR2 FQGNSA. CDR3 loop: CASSLQAGANEQYF. CDR3 DNA sequence: TGTGCCAGCAGCTTACAAGCGGGAGCCAACGAGCAGTACTTC.

The V call is TRBV10-3, the J call TRBJ2-3; D call uncertain. The CDR3 extends over 18 amino acids. V was shortened by 10 bases and J by 2 bases, with 28 bases between the two germline ends. Looked up from germline, CDR1 is ENHRY and CDR2 is SYGVKD. This CDR3 reads CATTNIPGPTLPTDTQYF. CDR3 nucleotide sequence: TGTGCCACCACTAACATCCCGGGTCCCACATTACCCACAGATACGCAGTATTTT.

CDR3 coding DNA: TGTGCCAGCAGTGCTTATCGATCTTATAGCGGAGAGCAGTACTTC. Translated, it gives CASSAYRSYSGEQYF. The chain has TRBV6-1 and TRBJ2-7, with D perhaps matching TRBD2 (6 bases). The CDR3 is 15 residues long. CDR1 and CDR2 (germline): MNHNS, SASEGT. The V and J ends lost 4 bases and 7 bases respectively, with 20 bases between them.

The sample holds one count of this clone. The genes are TRBV20-1 and TRBJ1-2, with TRBD1 matching over 9 bases. CDR1 is DFQATT, CDR2 SNEGSKA, per germline (reference sequence). Trimming removed 6 bases from V and 13 bases from J; junction bases left unmatched: 6. CDR3 length: 10 residues. Here the CDR3 DNA reads TGCAGTGCAGACAGGGGGTACTGCACCTTC. Translating it yields CSADRGYCTF.

The chain links TRBV29-1 to TRBJ2-1; D not certain. This CDR3 has 16 residues. Germline V gene lookup returns CDR1 SQVTM and CDR2 ANQGSEA. V lost 1 base, J lost 3 bases, and 16 bases lay in between. Here the CDR3 reads CSVEVGSETLYNEQFF. Written as DNA, the CDR3 is TGCAGCGTTGAAGTAGGGTCAGAGACCCTCTACAATGAGCAGTTCTTC.

This chain joins TRBV10-3 and TRBJ2-7, with 7 bases identical to TRBD2. CDR3 length: 15 amino acids. J lost 0 bases, V lost 8 bases, and 10 bases had no gene match. CDR1 is ENHRY and CDR2 is SYGVKD in the germline V gene. The CDR3 region has the DNA TGTGCCATCCGGGGTGTAGGCGGGAGCTCCTACGAGCAGTACTTC. Its translation: CAIRGVGGSSYEQYF.

CDR3 in DNA: TGTGCCAGCAGCTTGGACGGACTGATCTACGAGCAGTACTTC. Translating it yields CASSLDGLIYEQYF. The chain carries TRBV5-4 and TRBJ2-7; D is possibly TRBD2 (5 bases). V was clipped by 0 bases and J by 3 bases, with 10 bases between them. Germline CDR1 is SGHNT and CDR2 is YYREEE (reference sequence). The length of the CDR3 is 14 residues.

V and J are TRBV10-3 and TRBJ2-7, with D uncertain. V dropped 0 bases and J dropped 2 bases, with 8 bases sitting between them. Germline lookup yields CDR1 ENHRY and CDR2 SYGVKD. This CDR3 has 14 amino acids. CDR3 bases: TGTGCCATCAGTGAGTCAACCCAAGCCTACGAGCAGTACTTC. Its translation is CAISESTQAYEQYF.

V usage is TRBV6-6 and J usage is TRBJ2-7; TRBD2 matches 8 bases. Germline CDR1 is MNHNY and CDR2 is SVGAGI (reference sequence). The CDR3 consists of 13 residues. The J segment lost 2 bases and the V segment lost 6 bases, leaving 3 bases of the junction unmatched. The CDR3 DNA reads TGTGCCAGCAGAAGCGGGGGTGCCTACGAGCAGTACTTC. Translating gives CASRSGGAYEQYF.

This chain uses TRBV4-2 with TRBJ2-1; 11 nucleotides line up with TRBD2. Per the germline V gene, CDR1 is LGHNA and CDR2 is YNFKEQ. The CDR3 sequence is 15 residues long. J lost 15 bases, V lost 0 bases, and 10 bases had no gene match. The CDR3 nucleotides are TGTGCCAGCAGCCAAGAGATACAACTAGCGGGAGTCCCGTTCTTC. Protein product: CASSQEIQLAGVPFF.

The V and J genes are TRBV5-3 and TRBJ2-3, with TRBD2 as a possible D gene (6 bases). TRBV5-3 is flagged as an ORF with uncertain function. The V end lost 8 bases, the J end lost 9 bases, and 22 bases lay between the germline ends. The CDR3 totals 14 residues. The CDR3 sequence: CASSQEGRLRTQYF. CDR3 coding DNA: TGTGCCAGCAGCCAGGAGGGGCGGTTAAGGACGCAGTATTTT.

The V gene is TRBV5-5, the J gene TRBJ1-2; TRBD1 is a possible D gene (6 bases). Between the trimmed V and J ends, which lost 4 bases and 8 bases, there was a span of 15 bases. Germline loops: CDR1 SGHKS, CDR2 YYEKEE (reference sequence). The CDR3 loop spans 13 amino acids. The CDR3 loop is CASSQNREWGYTF. CDR3 DNA sequence: TGTGCCAGCAGCCAAAACAGGGAGTGGGGCTACACCTTC. Looking up the rest from reference TRBV5-5 and TRBJ1-2 gives the full variable domain: DAGVTQSPTHLIKTRGQQVTLRCSPISGHKSVSWYQQVLGQGPQFIFQYYEKEERGRGNFPDRFSARQFPNYSSELNVNALLLGDSALYLCASSQNREWGYTFGSGTRLTVV.

CDR3 sequence reads: CASSLAMPSGTLSYEQYF. The CDR3 region has the DNA TGTGCCAGCAGCTTAGCGATGCCTAGCGGGACCCTCTCCTACGAGCAGTACTTC. The genes are TRBV7-2 and TRBJ2-7; 9 nucleotides match TRBD2. V lost 0 bases, J lost 0 bases, and 9 bases stayed unmatched. The CDR3 has 18 residues. Per the germline V gene, CDR1 is SGHTA and CDR2 is FQGNSA.

This clone was seen more than once but under ten times. This chain connects TRBV1 to TRBJ1-5. TRBV1 is marked as a pseudogene. This CDR3 contains 15 residues. In nucleotides, the CDR3 is TGCACCAGCAGCCTACAACTCGGGGGGGCACAGCCCCAGCATTTT. Translated, it gives CTSSLQLGGAQPQHF.